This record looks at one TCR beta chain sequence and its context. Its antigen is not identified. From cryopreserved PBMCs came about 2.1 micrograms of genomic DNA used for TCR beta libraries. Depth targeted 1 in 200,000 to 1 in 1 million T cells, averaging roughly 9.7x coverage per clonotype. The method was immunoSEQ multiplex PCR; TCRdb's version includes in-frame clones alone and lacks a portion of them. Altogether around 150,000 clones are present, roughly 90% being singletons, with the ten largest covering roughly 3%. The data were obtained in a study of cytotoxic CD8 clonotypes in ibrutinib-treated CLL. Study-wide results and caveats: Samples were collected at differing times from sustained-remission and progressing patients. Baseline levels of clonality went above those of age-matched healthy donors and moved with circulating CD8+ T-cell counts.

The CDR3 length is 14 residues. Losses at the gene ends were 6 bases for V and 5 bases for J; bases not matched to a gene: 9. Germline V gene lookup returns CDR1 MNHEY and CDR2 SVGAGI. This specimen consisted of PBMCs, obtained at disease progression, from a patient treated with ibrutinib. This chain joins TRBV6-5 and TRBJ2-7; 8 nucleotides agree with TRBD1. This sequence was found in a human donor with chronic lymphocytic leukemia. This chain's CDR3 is CASRVRTGSHEQYF. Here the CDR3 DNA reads TGTGCCAGCAGAGTTAGGACAGGGAGCCACGAGCAGTACTTC.